The T cell receptor beta chain under discussion was sequenced for a study of blood T cell repertoires in COVID-19. About the study: Samples came from the United States, Italy and Spain, spanning acute and convalescent COVID-19. Sources were T cells, B-cell-depleted T cells, or PBMCs; the material itself was cDNA or gDNA.

In the original processing: Quantification of nucleated cells was approximated via reference gene primer amplification. The protocol was immunoSEQ multiplex PCR, while the TCRdb copy is restricted to in-frame clones and leaves out a portion. The V and J calls and clone size come from that table; D and trimming were worked out from the DNA. The repertoire holds 150,000 to 200,000 clones, with approximately 82% as singletons. Per germline, CDR1 ENHRY and CDR2 SYGVKD. CDR3 length: 16 residues. V lost 6 bases and J 3 bases, leaving 19 bases between the germline ends. The source of this sequence is a woman older than 75 with acute or convalescent COVID-19. Specimen: peripheral blood. The chain links TRBV10-3 to TRBJ2-3; D not resolved. The CDR3 protein is CAISPGLTTTTDTQYF. CDR3 DNA: TGTGCCATCAGCCCGGGTCTTACCACGACGACAGATACGCAGTATTTT.